What follows is one T cell receptor (beta chain) and its context. Its antigen is still unknown. Sequenced by immunoSEQ multiplex PCR; TCRdb stores in-frame clones only, minus some. In the table there are some 1,100,000 clones, approximately 78% of which are singletons. The data stem from a study of shared clonotypes between healthy human individuals. Overall study results and limits: Depth was large, yet rarefaction showed that sorted-subset sequencing was incomplete. Non-shared clonotypes showed lower generation probabilities than clonotypes common to all four donors.

The V gene's germline CDR1 is SGHAT and CDR2 FQNNGV. With 3 bases removed from V and 5 bases from J, the gap between germline ends came to 4 bases. This CDR3 contains 11 residues. Sequencing was carried out using memory CD4+ T cells from PBMCs. Noted subset: CD45RA-negative fraction. This sequence originates from a young man in good health. Some clones in this sample may be carry-over from other donors' samples. V gene TRBV11-2 combines with J gene TRBJ1-1; no reliable D call. This CDR3 reads CASSFWTEAFF. The CDR3 DNA sequence: TGTGCCAGCAGCTTCTGGACTGAAGCTTTCTTT.